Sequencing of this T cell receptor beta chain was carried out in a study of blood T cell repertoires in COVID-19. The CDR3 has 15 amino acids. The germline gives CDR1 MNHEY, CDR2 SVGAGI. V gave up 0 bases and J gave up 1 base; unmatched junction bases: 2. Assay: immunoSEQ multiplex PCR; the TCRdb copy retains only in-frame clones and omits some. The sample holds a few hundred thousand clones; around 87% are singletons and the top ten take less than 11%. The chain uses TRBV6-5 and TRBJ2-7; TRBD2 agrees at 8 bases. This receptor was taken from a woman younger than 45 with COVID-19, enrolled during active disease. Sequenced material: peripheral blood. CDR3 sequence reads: CASSYSPGGSYEQYF. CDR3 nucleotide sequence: TGTGCCAGCAGTTACTCGCCGGGAGGGTCCTACGAGCAGTACTTC.